In this sample, the clone carrying this TCR beta chain turned up many times. Its antigen is not known. This specimen belongs to a study of T cells in Graves' hyperthyroidism and ophthalmopathy. Study-wide results and limits: A model of 13 V-J features distinguished ophthalmopathy from stable hyperthyroidism. Most thyroid clonotypes that were expanded above 0.001 also turned up in blood. In validation, the model predicted ophthalmopathy. These predictions came a median approximately six months before onset.

CDR1 is SGHTA and CDR2 is FQGNSA in the germline V gene. Trimming removed 4 bases from V and 4 bases from J; junction bases left unmatched: 5. This CDR3 spans 14 amino acids. Amplification yielded TCR beta CDR3 regions, with RNA transcripts as the source. Carried out on the TCR CDR3, a first-round RT-PCR used the HTBI primer set. One entry per CDR3 protein, called by TCRdb with MiXCR from the multiplex PCR reads. The table shows about 270,000 distinct CDR3 sequences, with about 20% occurring only once. The V and J genes are TRBV7-2 and TRBJ2-3; TRBD1 aligns across 7 bases. The source of this sequence is a man aged 30 to 39 with Graves' ophthalmopathy. Sequenced: blood. CDR3 bases: TGTGCCAGCAGCTACCGGACAGGATCAGATACGCAGTATTTT. Its protein is CASSYRTGSDTQYF.